These 17 T cell receptor beta chains share one sample of origin, sequenced in a study of cytomegalovirus exposure and HLA in healthy donors. In the PCR, 60 Vbeta and 13 Jbeta primers were used. Data came from immunoSEQ multiplex PCR; TCRdb stores just in-frame clones and leaves some out. The sample lists some 120,000 clones, 70% to 80% occurring once. Material for sequencing was PBMCs. These receptors all stem from a man aged 25-40 years in good health and CMV-seropositive.

The J gene is TRBJ1-2, the V gene TRBV7-6; 7 bases match TRBD1. CDR1 and CDR2 from the germline V gene are SGHVS and FNYEAQ. V shed 2 bases, J shed 4 bases, and the junction held 10 bases outside the gene matches. CDR3 size: 16 residues. CDR3 region: CASSLNTGTAIYGYTF. Here the CDR3 DNA reads TGTGCCAGCAGCTTAAACACCGGGACAGCTATCTATGGCTACACCTTC.

The rearrangement uses TRBV6-6 and TRBJ1-1; 9 bases align to TRBD1. V was clipped by 5 bases and J by 5 bases; unmatched bases: 6. Germline V gives CDR1 MNHNY, CDR2 SVGAGI (reference sequence). This CDR3 is built from 14 residues. CDR3 residues: CASSRTGERTEAFF. As DNA, the CDR3 is TGTGCCAGCAGTCGGACAGGGGAAAGGACTGAAGCTTTCTTT.

The genes are TRBV6-5 and TRBJ2-1; 7 nucleotides line up with TRBD1. V lost 2 bases to trimming and J lost 5 bases; unmatched junction nucleotides: 6. Per the germline V gene, CDR1 is MNHEY and CDR2 is SVGAGI. The CDR3 is made up of 15 amino acids. CDR3 nucleotides: TGTGCCAGCAGTTACCGGGGACAGCGAGACAATGAGCAGTTCTTC. Its translation: CASSYRGQRDNEQFF.

The J gene is TRBJ2-7, the V gene TRBV15, with a tentative D call TRBD2 (6 bases). Germline CDR1 LNHNV, CDR2 YYDKDF (reference sequence). The germline V and J ends were trimmed by 1 base and 6 bases, with 10 bases remaining between them. The CDR3 totals 13 residues. The CDR3 DNA reads TGTGCCACCAGCAGAGGGGGGGAAGGCGAGCAGTACTTC. It is translated as CATSRGGEGEQYF.

This sequence joins TRBV13 and TRBJ2-7; possibly TRBD2 for D (6 bases). Germline V gene lookup returns CDR1 PRHDT and CDR2 FYEKMQ (reference sequence). V dropped 5 bases and J dropped 3 bases, with 8 bases sitting between them. This CDR3 is 12 amino acids long. The CDR3 protein is CASSRRGYEQYF. The CDR3 DNA reads TGTGCCAGCAGCCGGCGGGGCTACGAGCAGTACTTC.

This clone showed up just a few times. The V call is TRBV21-1, the J call TRBJ1-5; the DNA was not compared with TRBD1, the D call given in the table. TRBV21-1 represents a pseudogene. The CDR3 loop spans 19 amino acids. CDR3 nucleotide sequence: TGTGCCAGCAGCAAAGAACAGGGGGCGGAAGGTTTTCCCAATCAGCCCCAGCATTTT. Protein product: CASSKEQGAEGFPNQPQHF.

This chain connects TRBV19 to TRBJ2-1; D is undetermined. V lost 7 bases and J lost 7, with 8 bases in between. Germline-derived CDR1 and CDR2 are LNHDA and SQIVND (reference sequence). CDR3 length equals 11 residues. The CDR3 nucleotides are TGTGCCAGTACCCGGTGGAATGAGCAGTTCTTC. As protein: CASTRWNEQFF.

This clone was seen a single time. This chain uses TRBV18 with TRBJ1-4; TRBD1 might be the D (5 bases). The CDR3 runs 13 residues. V lost 5 bases to trimming and J lost 10 bases, with 14 bases between them. Germline V gene sequence: CDR1 KGHSH, CDR2 LQKENI. CDR3 residues: CASSMGQGGKLFF. The CDR3 nucleotides are TGTGCCAGCTCAATGGGGCAAGGCGGAAAACTGTTTTTT.

The gene calls are TRBV6-5 and TRBJ2-7; possible D gene TRBD2, 6 bases. The CDR3 is 15 residues long. Trimming took off 6 bases at V and 8 bases at J, with 23 bases between the two ends. Germline V lookup: CDR1 MNHEY, CDR2 SVGAGI. DNA of the CDR3: TGTGCCAGCAGGCGAACGGGGGAGTCAATTCGGAAGCAGTACTTC. This translates into CASRRTGESIRKQYF.

The genes are TRBV27 and TRBJ2-7, with D perhaps matching TRBD1 (5 bases). The germline gives CDR1 MNHEY, CDR2 SMNVEV (reference sequence). V dropped 6 bases and J dropped 5 bases, with 17 bases sitting between them. The CDR3 totals 14 residues. The CDR3 sequence: CASRPGWPGNEQYF. CDR3 DNA: TGTGCCAGCAGACCCGGCTGGCCAGGGAACGAGCAGTACTTC.

This chain uses TRBV29-1 with TRBJ1-1; D unclear. In germline, CDR1 is SQVTM, CDR2 ANQGSEA. The V and J ends lost 5 bases and 1 base respectively, with 5 bases between them. The CDR3 extends over 11 amino acids. In DNA form, the CDR3 reads TGCAGCGTTCTCTCGAACACTGAAGCTTTCTTT. Its translation: CSVLSNTEAFF.

This sequence joins TRBV2 and TRBJ1-5; unclear D gene. The CDR3 runs 13 residues. Germline lookup yields CDR1 SNHLY and CDR2 FYNNEI. V shed 7 bases and J shed 0 bases, with 7 bases lying between them. The CDR3 loop is CASIQYSNQPQHF. The CDR3 nucleotides read TGTGCCAGCATACAATATAGCAATCAGCCCCAGCATTTT.

This chain uses TRBV30 with TRBJ2-5; 10 positions match TRBD2. The CDR3 length is 15 residues. V lost 1 base, J lost 4 bases, and 6 bases stayed unmatched. Germline CDR1 GTSNPN, CDR2 SVGIG (reference sequence). CDR3 loop: CAWSEGSGGGETQYF. CDR3 coding DNA: TGTGCCTGGAGTGAGGGGAGCGGGGGGGGAGAGACCCAGTACTTC.

This chain connects TRBV29-1 to TRBJ1-4; 11 positions match TRBD1. After removal of 7 bases from V and 8 bases from J, the junction contained 3 bases not matched to a gene. This CDR3 region has 12 residues. CDR1 and CDR2 (germline): SQVTM, ANQGSEA. In DNA, the CDR3 is TGCAGCGCCGGGGACAGGGGGGAAAAACTGTTTTTT. Translating it yields CSAGDRGEKLFF.

This clone was recorded a few times. The V gene is TRBV11-2, the J gene TRBJ2-1; D is perhaps TRBD2 (6 bases). The V gene's germline CDR1 is SGHAT and CDR2 FQNNGV. Trimming stripped 4 bases from V and 9 bases from J, with 13 bases between. The CDR3 consists of 13 residues. CDR3 DNA sequence: TGTGCCAGCAGCTCCATGGGGGGAGGTGAGCAGTTCTTC. Translation gives CASSSMGGGEQFF.

The J gene is TRBJ1-1, the V gene TRBV5-6; 8 nucleotides match TRBD1. Looked up from germline, CDR1 is SGHDT and CDR2 is YYEEEE. The trim removed 0 bases at V and 3 bases at J, leaving 10 bases unmatched. The CDR3 runs to 17 residues. The CDR3 region is CASSLVSAGGGDTEAFF. Written as DNA, the CDR3 is TGTGCCAGCAGCTTGGTCTCGGCAGGGGGCGGGGACACTGAAGCTTTCTTT.

The genes are TRBV4-3 and TRBJ2-5, with 10 nucleotides matching TRBD2. The CDR3 length is 15 residues. Trimming at V came to 5 bases and at J to 2 bases, leaving 5 bases not matched to a gene. CDR1 LGHNA and CDR2 YSLEER come from the germline V gene. The CDR3 here is CASSARTSGQETQYF. The DNA for the CDR3 is TGCGCCAGCAGCGCACGGACTAGCGGACAAGAGACCCAGTACTTC.